The 11 T cell receptor beta chains below come from one sample, sequenced in a study of cytotoxic CD8 clonotypes in ibrutinib-treated CLL. The protocol was immunoSEQ multiplex PCR, while the TCRdb copy is restricted to in-frame clones and leaves out a portion. The repertoire consists of about 130,000 clones, with 76% occurring once and the leading ten covering just over 5%. Sequencing used PBMCs, obtained after 24 months of ibrutinib treatment. The source is a human donor with chronic lymphocytic leukemia.

This chain connects TRBV4-2 to TRBJ2-5; D gene uncertain. CDR1 is LGHNA, CDR2 YNFKEQ, per germline. This CDR3 has 13 residues. V lost 6 bases, J lost 2 bases, and 10 bases lay in between. The CDR3 sequence is CASRALRQETQYF. The CDR3 DNA follows: TGTGCCAGCAGGGCTCTACGACAAGAGACCCAGTACTTC.

The rearrangement links TRBV5-1 to TRBJ2-1, with D perhaps matching TRBD2 (5 bases). The CDR3 is 13 amino acids. CDR1 is SGHRS and CDR2 is YFSETQ in the germline V gene. Trimming took off 4 bases at V and 7 bases at J, with 12 bases between the two ends. Here the CDR3 reads CASSAASRNEQFF. For the CDR3, the DNA is TGCGCCAGCAGCGCCGCTAGCAGGAATGAGCAGTTCTTC.

The V and J genes are TRBV7-3 and TRBJ2-1; D might be TRBD1 (6 bases). Deletions cut 5 bases from V and 4 bases from J, with 15 bases between. This CDR3 contains 15 residues. Germline CDR1 is SGHTA and CDR2 is FQGTGA. The CDR3 DNA reads as TGTGCCAGCAGCGCTCAGGGGAGTGAGTACAATGAGCAGTTCTTC. Amino acid sequence: CASSAQGSEYNEQFF.

The chain links TRBV5-4 to TRBJ1-1; 8 bases fit TRBD1. Germline CDR1 SGHNT, CDR2 YYREEE (reference sequence). The CDR3 has 15 residues. Losses at the gene ends were 4 bases for V and 4 bases for J; bases not matched to a gene: 9. Here the CDR3 DNA reads TGTGCCAGCAGCCCCACAGGGGGGGTAGGCACTGAAGCTTTCTTT. Its translation: CASSPTGGVGTEAFF. The variable domain in full, completed from reference TRBV5-4 and TRBJ1-1, reads ETGVTQSPTHLIKTRGQQVTLRCSSQSGHNTVSWYQQALGQGPQFIFQYYREEENGRGNFPPRFSGLQFPNYSSELNVNALELDDSALYLCASSPTGGVGTEAFFGQGTRLTVV.

The V and J genes are TRBV5-1 and TRBJ2-7, with a possible D match to TRBD2 (5 bases). Trimming pared 0 bases from V and 6 bases from J, leaving 13 bases between. Germline V CDR1 and CDR2: SGHRS, YFSETQ. This CDR3 has 14 residues. CDR3 DNA sequence: TGCGCCAGCAGCTTGGGGCAGCCGGGGTCCGAGCAGTACTTC. Protein product: CASSLGQPGSEQYF.

This clone came up a few times. The V call is TRBV27, the J call TRBJ2-3; D is uncertain. Per the germline V gene, CDR1 is MNHEY and CDR2 is SMNVEV (reference sequence). Trimming removed 6 bases from V and 2 bases from J, with 9 bases in between. The length of the CDR3 is 13 residues. Written as DNA, the CDR3 is TGTGCCAGCAGCCTACCTACCACAGATACGCAGTATTTT. Translation gives CASSLPTTDTQYF.

The rearrangement joins TRBV11-2 to TRBJ1-2, with TRBD1 matching over 8 bases. Unmatched junction bases numbered 10, after V lost 5 bases and J lost 5 bases. The CDR3 has 15 amino acids. The germline CDR1 and CDR2 sequences are SGHAT and FQNNGV. The DNA of the CDR3 is TGTGCCAGCAGCCAAGAAGGGACAGGCGGGTATGGCTACACCTTC. Its translation: CASSQEGTGGYGYTF.

The chain has TRBV5-1 and TRBJ2-5; 10 positions match TRBD1. The CDR3 is 17 residues long. J lost 2 bases, V lost 4 bases, and 11 bases had no gene match. The germline gives CDR1 SGHRS, CDR2 YFSETQ. The CDR3 protein is CASSPLSGTGVQETQYF. In DNA, the CDR3 is TGCGCCAGCAGCCCCTTGTCCGGGACAGGGGTGCAAGAGACCCAGTACTTC.

The V gene is TRBV30, the J gene TRBJ1-6; no clear D gene. Trimming shortened V by 4 bases and J by 3 bases, and 13 bases separated the two germline ends. The CDR3 contains 15 residues. Looked up from germline, CDR1 is GTSNPN and CDR2 is SVGIG (reference sequence). The CDR3 DNA follows: TGTGCCTGGACCGCCAGACACGGCTATAATTCACCCCTCCACTTT. It yields the protein CAWTARHGYNSPLHF.

V and J are TRBV15 and TRBJ1-2, with unresolved D. The CDR3 is 11 amino acids. Germline V lookup: CDR1 LNHNV, CDR2 YYDKDF (reference sequence). The V gene lost 8 bases and the J gene lost 4 bases, with 8 bases spanning the gap. The CDR3 coding sequence is TGTGCCACCGGCGAGGGCTATGGCTACACCTTC. This codes for CATGEGYGYTF.

The V call is TRBV9, the J call TRBJ2-7; 11 nucleotides line up with TRBD1. Losses at the gene ends were 0 bases for V and 4 bases for J; bases not matched to a gene: 6. The CDR3 is 16 amino acids. Germline V gives CDR1 SGDLS, CDR2 YYNGEE. CDR3 in amino acids: CASSVAPGQGEYEQYF. CDR3 bases: TGTGCCAGCAGCGTAGCTCCGGGACAGGGGGAGTACGAGCAGTACTTC. Combining the CDR3 with reference TRBV9 and TRBJ2-7 gives the whole variable domain DSGVTQTPKHLITATGQRVTLRCSPRSGDLSVYWYQQSLDQGLQFLIQYYNGEERAKGNILERFSAQQFPDLHSELNLSSLELGDSALYFCASSVAPGQGEYEQYFGPGTRLTVT.